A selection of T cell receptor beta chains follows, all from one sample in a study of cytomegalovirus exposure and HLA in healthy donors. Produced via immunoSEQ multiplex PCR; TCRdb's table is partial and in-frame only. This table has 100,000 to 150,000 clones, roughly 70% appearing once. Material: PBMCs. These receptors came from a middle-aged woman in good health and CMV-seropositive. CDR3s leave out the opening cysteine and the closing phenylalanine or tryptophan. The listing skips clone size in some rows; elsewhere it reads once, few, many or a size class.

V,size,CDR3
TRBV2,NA,ASSVGQGDSGANVLT
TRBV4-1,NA,ASSQAALHSNYGYT
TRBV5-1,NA,ASSRYTSGGHNEQF
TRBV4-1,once,ASSQDSSGGNQPQH
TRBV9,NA,ASSARTGGKYGYT
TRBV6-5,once,ASSPWTGSHTEAF
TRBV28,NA,ASSSSGTSGATEQY
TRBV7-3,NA,ASSPTGGPDQPQH
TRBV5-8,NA,ASSPEAGLSNQPQH
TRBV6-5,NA,ASSPQGTIIRGYT
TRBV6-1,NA,ASSVSGGARNQPQH
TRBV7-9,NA,ASSYDSYGYT
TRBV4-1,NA,ASSQGTADPQGDTEAF
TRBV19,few,ASSISPQPSYEQY
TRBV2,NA,ASSEPNQPQH
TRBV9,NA,ASSVSRGQGTDTQY
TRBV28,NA,ASSLYQGVNTEAF
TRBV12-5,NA,ASGLVSRDRATEAF
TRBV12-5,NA,ASGSSTPQGVARTDTQY
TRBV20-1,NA,SAPRVREQY
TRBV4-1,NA,ASSLTGGSGTETQY
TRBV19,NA,ASSIETSVSEQF
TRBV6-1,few,ASSGTGGIGEKLF
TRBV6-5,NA,ASSFQRVYTGELF
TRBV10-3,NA,AISESSRNHQPQH
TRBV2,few,ASTRTSGGETQY
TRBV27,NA,ASRMEGAGGEQY
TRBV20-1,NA,SASAEEAF
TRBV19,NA,ASSIGTAVGYEQY
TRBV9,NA,ASSPRGTSGESVNEQF
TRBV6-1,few,ASKGGANTGELF